Listed here are 26 T cell receptor beta chains from one sample, sequenced in a study of blood T cell repertoires in COVID-19. TCRdb's copy holds only in-frame clones and misses some; the assay was immunoSEQ multiplex PCR. The table lists approximately 200,000 clones, just under 85% of them singletons. The sample comprised peripheral blood. These receptors were collected from a human donor with acute or convalescent COVID-19. The donor label of this sample is uncertain.

The chain combines TRBV4-3 with TRBJ2-3; the match to TRBD1 covers 9 bases. The CDR3 runs 16 residues. Germline V gene data show CDR1 as LGHNA and CDR2 as YSLEER. Trimming removed 1 base from V and 5 bases from J; junction bases left unmatched: 7. CDR3 DNA: TGCGCCAGCAGCCAAGGCGGGACAGGGACCGTAGATACGCAGTATTTT. It yields the protein CASSQGGTGTVDTQYF.

The table lists this clone with a few counts. The rearrangement uses TRBV28 and TRBJ1-2, with D possibly TRBD1 on 5 matching bases. Per the germline V gene, CDR1 is MDHEN and CDR2 is SYDVKM. V shed 4 bases and J shed 4 bases, with 16 bases lying between them. The CDR3 is 15 residues long. This CDR3 is CASSYIRGISYGYTF. The DNA for the CDR3 is TGTGCCAGCAGTTATATAAGGGGAATATCCTATGGCTACACCTTC.

The chain recombines TRBV10-3 with TRBJ1-2, with 7 bases fitting TRBD1. The V gene end was trimmed by 6 bases and the J gene end by 2 bases; junction bases not matched to a gene: 6. CDR1 and CDR2 (germline): ENHRY, SYGVKD. The CDR3 loop spans 14 amino acids. The CDR3 nucleotides read TGTGCCATCAGGCGGACAGGTGGGAACTATGGCTACACCTTC. It is translated as CAIRRTGGNYGYTF.

The sample holds a few counts of this clone. The chain joins TRBV4-2 to TRBJ2-4; 7 nucleotides align to TRBD1. The CDR3 extends over 17 amino acids. Germline V gives CDR1 LGHNA, CDR2 YNFKEQ. Trimming cost V 0 bases and J 0 bases; bases outside gene matches: 5. This chain's CDR3 is CASSQDQTGEAKNIQYF. DNA for the CDR3: TGTGCCAGCAGCCAAGATCAAACAGGGGAAGCCAAAAACATTCAGTACTTC.

The chain combines TRBV5-1 with TRBJ1-1, with 11 bases matching TRBD1. The germline gives CDR1 SGHRS, CDR2 YFSETQ. V shed 2 bases, J shed 3 bases, and the junction held 3 bases outside the gene matches. The CDR3 has 15 residues. The CDR3 region is CASSFVGQGDTEAFF. The CDR3 region has the DNA TGCGCCAGCAGCTTCGTGGGACAGGGGGACACTGAAGCTTTCTTT.

V usage is TRBV27 and J usage is TRBJ1-2, with 8 bases fitting TRBD1. Germline CDR1 MNHEY, CDR2 SMNVEV (reference sequence). The CDR3 has 14 residues. J was trimmed by 4 bases and V by 5 bases; bases with no gene match: 6. The CDR3 region has the DNA TGTGCCAGCAGTACCGGACAGGGTGCCTATGGCTACACCTTC. Translating it yields CASSTGQGAYGYTF.

The chain combines TRBV4-1 with TRBJ1-1; TRBD1 matches 7 bases. Germline V lookup: CDR1 MGHRA, CDR2 YSYEKL. The CDR3 sequence is 15 residues long. After removal of 4 bases from V and 4 bases from J, the junction contained 9 bases not matched to a gene. CDR3 region: CASSLMTGILTEAFF. CDR3 coding DNA: TGCGCCAGCAGCCTGATGACAGGGATTCTCACTGAAGCTTTCTTT.

The rearrangement uses TRBV19 and TRBJ1-2; unclear D gene. The CDR3 has 14 residues. V lost 9 bases, J lost 2 bases, and 16 bases lay in between. Germline CDR1 and CDR2: LNHDA and SQIVND (reference sequence). CDR3 sequence reads: CASRHGVPNYGYTF. The DNA of the CDR3 is TGTGCCAGCAGACACGGGGTTCCGAACTATGGCTACACCTTC.

J is TRBJ2-7 and V is TRBV5-4; TRBD1 is a possible D gene (6 bases). The germline CDR1 and CDR2 sequences are SGHNT and YYREEE (reference sequence). V shed 4 bases and J shed 1 base, with 12 bases lying between them. The CDR3 has 14 amino acids. The CDR3 DNA reads as TGTGCCAGCAGCCCGGACAGTTGGTCCTACGAGCAGTACTTC. It translates to CASSPDSWSYEQYF.

V and J are TRBV27 and TRBJ1-1; D gene uncertain. CDR3 size: 13 residues. Germline values: CDR1 MNHEY, CDR2 SMNVEV (reference sequence). The V end was cut by 6 bases, the J end by 4 bases, with 12 bases between. CDR3 loop: CASSSLDSTEAFF. The CDR3 DNA reads as TGTGCCAGCAGCTCACTAGACTCCACTGAAGCTTTCTTT.

This sequence joins TRBV19 and TRBJ1-3; tentative D call: TRBD1 (6 bases). Germline CDR1 and CDR2: LNHDA and SQIVND (reference sequence). The CDR3 has 16 amino acids. V was pared by 5 bases and J by 4 bases, with 18 bases between. CDR3 protein: CASSPTDSLGGNTIYF. The CDR3 coding sequence is TGTGCCAGTAGTCCTACGGACAGCCTGGGAGGAAACACCATATATTTT.

The rearrangement uses TRBV5-8 and TRBJ2-2; D is possibly TRBD1 (6 bases). CDR3 length: 15 residues. Trimming took 4 bases from V and 6 from J, leaving 16 bases between them. Looked up from germline, CDR1 is SGHTS and CDR2 is YDEGEE. The chain's CDR3 is CASSPGQSGSGELFF. The DNA of the CDR3 is TGTGCCAGCAGCCCCGGACAGAGCGGCTCCGGGGAGCTGTTTTTT.

In this sample, this clone turned up once. The chain is built from TRBV6-5 and TRBJ1-2; possibly TRBD1 for D (6 bases). The V and J ends lost 2 bases and 8 bases respectively, with 12 bases between them. The CDR3 has 13 residues. In germline, CDR1 is MNHEY, CDR2 SVGAGI. This chain's CDR3 is CASSYAGVGGYTF. The CDR3 DNA is TGTGCCAGCAGTTACGCAGGGGTCGGAGGCTACACCTTC.

V usage is TRBV9 and J usage is TRBJ2-3; 12 bases are a match to TRBD2. With V trimmed by 0 bases and J by 5 bases, 4 bases remained unmatched. CDR1 is SGDLS and CDR2 is YYNGEE in the germline V gene. The CDR3 consists of 16 residues. The CDR3 sequence: CASSVASGRGQDTQYF. The CDR3 region has the DNA TGTGCCAGCAGCGTAGCTAGCGGGAGGGGTCAAGATACGCAGTATTTT. Complete variable domain (other parts from reference TRBV9 and TRBJ2-3): DSGVTQTPKHLITATGQRVTLRCSPRSGDLSVYWYQQSLDQGLQFLIQYYNGEERAKGNILERFSAQQFPDLHSELNLSSLELGDSALYFCASSVASGRGQDTQYFGPGTRLTVL.

This chain uses TRBV27 with TRBJ1-1, with D perhaps TRBD1 (5 bases). The V end lost 2 bases, the J end lost 7 bases, and 11 bases lay between the germline ends. This CDR3 comprises 13 residues. The germline V gene encodes CDR1 MNHEY and CDR2 SMNVEV (reference sequence). This CDR3 reads CASSLGGVGEAFF. The CDR3 nucleotides are TGTGCCAGCAGTTTAGGAGGGGTGGGTGAAGCTTTCTTT.

The V and J genes are TRBV7-6 and TRBJ2-3, with 9 bases aligning to TRBD2. Germline lookup yields CDR1 SGHVS and CDR2 FNYEAQ. The CDR3 extends over 13 amino acids. V shed 5 bases and J 14 bases; nucleotides not matched to a gene: 11. CDR3 amino acids: CASSTSGTSFRYF. The CDR3 DNA follows: TGTGCCAGCAGCACCTCCGGGACTAGCTTTCGGTATTTT. The full variable domain, in which reference TRBV7-6 and TRBJ2-3 provide the parts outside the CDR3, is GAGVSQSPRYKVTKRGQDVALRCDPISGHVSLYWYRQALGQGPEFLTYFNYEAQQDKSGLPNDRFSAERPEGSISTLTIQRTEQRDSAMYRCASSTSGTSFRYFGPGTRLTVL.

The V gene is TRBV9, the J gene TRBJ1-2; the D gene is possibly TRBD1 (6 bases). Between the trimmed V and J ends, which lost 3 bases and 8 bases, there was a span of 14 bases. This CDR3 region has 13 residues. Germline V lookup: CDR1 SGDLS, CDR2 YYNGEE. DNA of the CDR3: TGTGCCAGCAGCGCAGTGGGGGGGCGAGGCTACACCTTC. Protein product: CASSAVGGRGYTF.

The V call is TRBV30, the J call TRBJ1-6; no clear D gene. Trimming removed 3 bases at V and 10 bases at J, with 7 bases between. The CDR3 totals 11 residues. In germline, CDR1 is GTSNPN, CDR2 SVGIG (reference sequence). CDR3 nucleotide sequence: TGTGCCTGGAGCCGCACATCACCCCTCCACTTT. Amino acid sequence: CAWSRTSPLHF.

This chain links TRBV7-2 with TRBJ2-5, with D possibly matching TRBD2 (6 bases). The CDR3 runs 18 residues. Trimming removed 1 base at V and 7 bases at J, with 25 bases between. The germline V gene has CDR1 SGHTA and CDR2 FQGNSA. The CDR3 nucleotides are TGTGCCAGCAGCTTAGTGGTGTCGGCGGGGACCGGGGTGGGGACCCAGTACTTC. It yields the protein CASSLVVSAGTGVGTQYF.

The chain carries TRBV29-1 and TRBJ2-5; possible D gene TRBD2, 6 bases. The germline V and J ends were trimmed by 0 bases and 4 bases, with 12 bases remaining between them. This CDR3 contains 14 residues. CDR1 and CDR2 from the germline V gene are SQVTM and ANQGSEA. CDR3 sequence (DNA): TGCAGCGTTGAAGATCGGGGGTTAGGAGAGACCCAGTACTTC. Protein: CSVEDRGLGETQYF.

The CDR3 is CASSRKPGQETQYF. The CDR3 bases are TGTGCCAGCTCACGCAAGCCAGGACAAGAGACCCAGTACTTC. The gene calls are TRBV18 and TRBJ2-5; D not resolved. CDR1 is KGHSH, CDR2 LQKENI, per germline. This CDR3 is 14 amino acids long. Trimming removed 4 bases at V and 2 bases at J, with 11 bases between. The variable domain in full, completed from reference TRBV18 and TRBJ2-5, reads NAGVMQNPRHLVRRRGQEARLRCSPMKGHSHVYWYRQLPEEGLKFMVYLQKENIIDESGMPKERFSAEFPKEGPSILRIQQVVRGDSAAYFCASSRKPGQETQYFGPGTRLLVL.

The V call is TRBV6-5, the J call TRBJ1-1, with TRBD1 identical over 7 bases. CDR3 length: 15 residues. The junction had 4 bases not matched to a gene; V was cut back by 2 bases and J by 1 base. Germline CDR1 MNHEY, CDR2 SVGAGI. The CDR3 is CASSYRGRGNTEAFF. The CDR3 DNA sequence: TGTGCCAGCAGTTACAGGGGGCGCGGGAACACTGAAGCTTTCTTT.

The genes are TRBV3-1 (or the pseudogene TRBV3-2) and TRBJ2-3; a weak D match, TRBD2 (6 bases). The CDR3 extends over 15 amino acids. Trimming took 3 bases from V and 0 from J, leaving 10 bases between them. Looked up from germline, CDR1 is LGHDT and CDR2 is YNNKEL (reference sequence). CDR3 protein: CASSHQRASTDTQYF. CDR3 in DNA: TGTGCCAGCAGCCATCAGCGGGCCAGCACAGATACGCAGTATTTT.

Only a few counts were recorded for this clone. This chain links TRBV15 with TRBJ1-4; 7 positions match TRBD1. Germline CDR1 is LNHNV and CDR2 is YYDKDF (reference sequence). The CDR3 is 17 residues long. V lost 5 bases, J lost 5 bases, and 14 bases stayed unmatched. Written as DNA, the CDR3 is TGTGCCACCAGCCTCGAACCCCGGGACAGAGAAAATGAAAAACTGTTTTTT. Translation gives CATSLEPRDRENEKLFF.

This chain uses TRBV29-1 with TRBJ1-1; D perhaps matches TRBD1 (6 bases). V was cut by 3 bases and J by 3 bases, with 14 bases left in between. CDR1 and CDR2 (germline): SQVTM, ANQGSEA. This CDR3 comprises 14 residues. CDR3 residues: CSVEAQQGDTEAFF. DNA of the CDR3: TGCAGCGTTGAGGCCCAACAGGGCGACACTGAAGCTTTCTTT.

This clone has more than one count but fewer than ten. V is TRBV5-1 and J is TRBJ1-3; 8 nucleotides match TRBD1. Germline CDR1 SGHRS, CDR2 YFSETQ. CDR3 size: 15 residues. The trim removed 4 bases at V and 1 base at J, leaving 4 bases unmatched. This CDR3 is CASSTRGQSGNTIYF. CDR3 nucleotides: TGCGCCAGCAGCACCAGGGGGCAGTCTGGAAACACCATATATTTT.